This entry describes one T cell receptor (beta chain). This clone has only one observation. Which antigen it targets is not known. Base qualities are not provided; no much larger clone lies one nucleotide away. TCRbeta CDR3 regions were amplified from genomic DNA using the immunoSEQ Assay, a bias-controlled multiplex PCR. Concerning the study's data processing: The number of nucleated cells in each sample was estimated from the amplification of reference gene primers within the assay. To quantify the absolute abundance of each unique TCRbeta CDR3 rearrangement, sequence reads were collapsed and filtered. For each sample, productive Simpson clonality was calculated by taking the square root of Simpson's diversity index across productive rearrangements. Not all clones reach the TCRdb copy of this immuneACCESS table, which keeps in-frame sequences only. Checked studies attribute under half of the gap to unresolved V genes and leave the rest unexplained. V and J calls and clone size are as listed in that table; D and trimming were resolved from the DNA. Present in this sample are some 240,000 clones, about 88% of which were seen just once. The ten largest clonotypes hold 6.6% of the sample.

Participants in the prospective study were aged 18 to 89 years, lived in more than 20 United States geographic areas, and enrolled through a virtual design. Cohort assignment in the prospective study relied on participant-reported clinical history from a screening survey and a study questionnaire. A participant counted as exposed if, within 2 weeks of entering the study, that participant had been in contact with someone who had a PCR-confirmed or clinician-diagnosed COVID-19 case. In the prospective study, mobile phlebotomists collected whole blood, serum and a nasopharyngeal or oropharyngeal swab from each participant. Participants in the prospective study had the option to provide additional blood draws and questionnaires over an approximately 2-month period. Blood samples from the prospective study were shipped frozen or at room temperature prior to DNA extraction. The record originates from a study of blood T cell repertoires in COVID-19 (TCRdb year 2020). Looking at the study overall: Samples covering the acute and convalescent phases of COVID-19 were provided by collaborators in the United States, Italy and Spain. The prospective study material was composed of cDNA or gDNA derived from T cells, B-cell-depleted T cells, or PBMCs. Subjects who had been exposed to COVID-19, were actively infected with it, or had recovered from it provided the deeply sampled blood TCRbeta repertoires that made up the dataset. The repertoires were made available in a free public database intended to serve as a resource for research on the immune response to SARS-CoV-2. The samples were drawn from two sources: the first 160 participants of the ongoing ImmuneRACE study, and 950 to 1,500 subjects contributed by 6 global collaborators. The sample metadata nearly always contained a de-identified subject ID, COVID-19 status, age in years and sex. HLA class I and class II types, where available, came from metadata supplied by the sample provider rather than from assay-based typing.

Findings and caveats that apply to the study as a whole: The amount of clinical and demographic metadata varied by source and participant and was provided uncurated.

Trimming accounts for 7 bases at V and 5 bases at J, while the number of junction bases matched to no gene is 8. Via the germline V gene (reference sequence), CDR1 is LNHDA and CDR2 SQIVND. The CDR3 sequence holds 14 residues, the cysteine and phenylalanine included. Only CDR3 DNA remains: 42 bases, in frame from the first base. Input material: PBMCs or T cells enriched from blood (not recorded which). This sequence was found in a woman aged 45-60 years who had been exposed to COVID-19. The chain uses TRBV19 and TRBJ1-5; a stretch of 7 junction bases matches TRBD1. The nucleotide sequence reads as follows: TGTGCCAGTAAGCTGGGACAGTACCATCAGCCCCAGCATTTT. Its translation is CASKLGQYHQPQHF.